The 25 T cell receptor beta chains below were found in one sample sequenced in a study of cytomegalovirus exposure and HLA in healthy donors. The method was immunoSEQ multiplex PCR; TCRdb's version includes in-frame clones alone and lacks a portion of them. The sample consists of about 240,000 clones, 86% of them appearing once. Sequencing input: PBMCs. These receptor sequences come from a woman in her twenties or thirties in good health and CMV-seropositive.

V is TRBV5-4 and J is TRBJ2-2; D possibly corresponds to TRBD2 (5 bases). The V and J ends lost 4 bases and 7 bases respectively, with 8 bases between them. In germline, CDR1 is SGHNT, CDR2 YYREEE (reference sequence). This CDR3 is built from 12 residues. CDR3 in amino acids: CASSHRGGELFF. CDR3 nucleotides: TGTGCCAGCAGCCATCGGGGCGGGGAGCTGTTTTTT.

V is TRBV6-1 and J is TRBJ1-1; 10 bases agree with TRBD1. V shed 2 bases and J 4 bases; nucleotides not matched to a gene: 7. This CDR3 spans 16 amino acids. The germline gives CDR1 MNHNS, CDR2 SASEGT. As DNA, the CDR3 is TGTGCCAGCAGTGAAAGGGGACAGGGGAGTTTCACTGAAGCTTTCTTT. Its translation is CASSERGQGSFTEAFF.

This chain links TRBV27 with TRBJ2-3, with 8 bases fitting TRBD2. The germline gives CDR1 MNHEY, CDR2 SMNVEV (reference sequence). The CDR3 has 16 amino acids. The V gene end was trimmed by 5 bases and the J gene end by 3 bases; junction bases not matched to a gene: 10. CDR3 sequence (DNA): TGTGCCAGCAGTGTAATTGTCCGGGGGGGGACAGATACGCAGTATTTT. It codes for CASSVIVRGGTDTQYF.

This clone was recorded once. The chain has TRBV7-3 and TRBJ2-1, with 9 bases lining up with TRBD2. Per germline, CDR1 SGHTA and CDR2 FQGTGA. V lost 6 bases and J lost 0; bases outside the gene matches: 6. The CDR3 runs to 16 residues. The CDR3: CASRRTSASSYNEQFF. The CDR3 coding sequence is TGTGCCAGCAGGAGGACTAGCGCAAGCTCCTACAATGAGCAGTTCTTC.

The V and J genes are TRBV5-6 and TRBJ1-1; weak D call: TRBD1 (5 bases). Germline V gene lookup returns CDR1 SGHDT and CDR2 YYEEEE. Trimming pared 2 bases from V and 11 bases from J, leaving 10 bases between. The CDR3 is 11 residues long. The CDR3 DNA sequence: TGTGCCAGCAGCTTTAAACAGGTGGCTTTCTTT. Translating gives CASSFKQVAFF.

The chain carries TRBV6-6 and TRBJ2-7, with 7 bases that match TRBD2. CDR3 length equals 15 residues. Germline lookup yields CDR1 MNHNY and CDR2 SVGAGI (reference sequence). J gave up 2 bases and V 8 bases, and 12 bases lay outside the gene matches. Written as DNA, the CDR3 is TGTGCCAGCGGGGAGGCCGGGAGGCAACCCTACGAGCAGTACTTC. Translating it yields CASGEAGRQPYEQYF.

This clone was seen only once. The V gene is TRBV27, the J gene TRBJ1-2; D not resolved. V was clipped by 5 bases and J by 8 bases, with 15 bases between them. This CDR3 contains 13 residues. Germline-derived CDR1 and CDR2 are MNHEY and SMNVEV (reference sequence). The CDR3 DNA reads TGTGCCAGCAGTCCACAGCCGTCCCTGGGCTACACCTTC. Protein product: CASSPQPSLGYTF.

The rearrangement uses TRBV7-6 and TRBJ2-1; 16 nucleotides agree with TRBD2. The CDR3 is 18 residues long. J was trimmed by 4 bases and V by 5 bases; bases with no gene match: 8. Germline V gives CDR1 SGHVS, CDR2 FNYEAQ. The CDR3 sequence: CASSPGTSGRAGYNEQFF. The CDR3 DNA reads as TGTGCCAGCAGCCCTGGGACTAGCGGGAGGGCGGGTTACAATGAGCAGTTCTTC.

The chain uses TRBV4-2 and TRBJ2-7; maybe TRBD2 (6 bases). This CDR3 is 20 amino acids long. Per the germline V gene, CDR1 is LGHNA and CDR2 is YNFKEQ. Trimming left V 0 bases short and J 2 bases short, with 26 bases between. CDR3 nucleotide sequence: TGTGCCAGCAGCCAAGATAAGATCGGGAGAGGGCCGGCTCTTCCCTACGAGCAGTACTTC. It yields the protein CASSQDKIGRGPALPYEQYF.

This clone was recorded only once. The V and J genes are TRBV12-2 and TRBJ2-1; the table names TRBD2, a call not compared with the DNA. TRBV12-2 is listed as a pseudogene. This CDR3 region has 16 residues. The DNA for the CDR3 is TGTGCAAGTCGCTCCCGGCCGGCGGGAGGGAACAATGAGCAGTTCTTC. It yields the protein CASRSRPAGGNNEQFF.

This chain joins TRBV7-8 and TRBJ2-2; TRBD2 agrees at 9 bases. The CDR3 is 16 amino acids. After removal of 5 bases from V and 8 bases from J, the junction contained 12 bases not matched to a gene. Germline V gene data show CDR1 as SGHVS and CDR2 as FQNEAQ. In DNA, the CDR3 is TGTGCCAGCAGCGTTCAGCGGGAGGTCCTCAGGGGGGAGCTGTTTTTT. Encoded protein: CASSVQREVLRGELFF.

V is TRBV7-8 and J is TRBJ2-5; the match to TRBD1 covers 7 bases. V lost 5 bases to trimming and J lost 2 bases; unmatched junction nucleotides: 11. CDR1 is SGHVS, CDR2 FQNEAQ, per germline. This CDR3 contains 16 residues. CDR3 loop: CASSTPTTGQQETQYF. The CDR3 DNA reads TGTGCCAGCAGCACACCTACAACGGGACAGCAAGAGACCCAGTACTTC.

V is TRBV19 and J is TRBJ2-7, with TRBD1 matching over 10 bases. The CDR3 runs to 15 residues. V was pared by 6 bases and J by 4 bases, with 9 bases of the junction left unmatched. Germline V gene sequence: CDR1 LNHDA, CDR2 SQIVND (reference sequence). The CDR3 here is CASRPRDRGGYEQYF. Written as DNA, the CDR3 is TGTGCCAGTAGACCCCGGGACAGGGGTGGTTACGAGCAGTACTTC.

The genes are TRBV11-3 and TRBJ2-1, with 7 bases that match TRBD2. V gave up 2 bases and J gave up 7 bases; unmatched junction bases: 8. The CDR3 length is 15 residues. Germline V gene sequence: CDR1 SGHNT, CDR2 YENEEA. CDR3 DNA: TGTGCCAGCAGCTTACGCGGGGGAGTGGAAAATGAGCAGTTCTTC. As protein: CASSLRGGVENEQFF. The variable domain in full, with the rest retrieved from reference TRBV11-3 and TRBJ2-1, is EAGVVQSPRYKIIEKKQPVAFWCNPISGHNTLYWYLQNLGQGPELLIRYENEEAVDDSQLPKDRFSAERLKGVDSTLKIQPAELGDSAVYLCASSLRGGVENEQFFGPGTRLTVL.

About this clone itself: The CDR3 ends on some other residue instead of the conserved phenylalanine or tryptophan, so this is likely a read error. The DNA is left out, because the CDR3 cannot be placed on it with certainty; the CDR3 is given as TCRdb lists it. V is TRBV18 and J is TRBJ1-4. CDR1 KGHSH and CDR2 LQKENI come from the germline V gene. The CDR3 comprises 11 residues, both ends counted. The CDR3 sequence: CASSPSVGGLG.

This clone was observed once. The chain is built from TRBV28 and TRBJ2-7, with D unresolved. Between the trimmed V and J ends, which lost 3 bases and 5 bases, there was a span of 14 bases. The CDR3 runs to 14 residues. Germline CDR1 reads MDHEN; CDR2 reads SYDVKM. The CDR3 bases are TGTGCCAGCAGTTTGTCGCAGGAAACAGACGAGCAGTACTTC. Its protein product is CASSLSQETDEQYF.

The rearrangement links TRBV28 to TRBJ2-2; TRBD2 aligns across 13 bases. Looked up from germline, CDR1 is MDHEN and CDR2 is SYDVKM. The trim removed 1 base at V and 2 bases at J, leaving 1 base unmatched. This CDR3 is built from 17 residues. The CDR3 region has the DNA TGTGCCAGCAGTTTATCGGGACTAGCGGGAAACACCGGGGAGCTGTTTTTT. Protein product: CASSLSGLAGNTGELFF.

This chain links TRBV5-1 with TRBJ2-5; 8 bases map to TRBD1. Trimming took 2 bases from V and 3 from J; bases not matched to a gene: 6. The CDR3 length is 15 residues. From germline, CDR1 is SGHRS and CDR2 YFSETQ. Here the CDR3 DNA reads TGCGCCAGCAGCTTACTTGGGACAGGCGAAGAGACCCAGTACTTC. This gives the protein CASSLLGTGEETQYF.

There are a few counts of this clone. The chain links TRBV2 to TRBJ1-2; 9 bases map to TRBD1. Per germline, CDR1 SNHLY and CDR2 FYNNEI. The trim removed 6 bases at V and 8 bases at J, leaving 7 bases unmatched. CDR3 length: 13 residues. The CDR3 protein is CASSAGTGNGYTF. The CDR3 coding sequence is TGTGCCAGCAGCGCCGGGACAGGGAACGGCTACACCTTC.

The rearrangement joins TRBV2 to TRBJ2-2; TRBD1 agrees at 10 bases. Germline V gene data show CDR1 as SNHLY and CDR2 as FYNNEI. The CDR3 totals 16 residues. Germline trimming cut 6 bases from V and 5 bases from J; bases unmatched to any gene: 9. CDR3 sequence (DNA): TGTGCCAGCAGGACCGACAGGGGGCGTAGGACCGGGGAGCTGTTTTTT. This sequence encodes CASRTDRGRRTGELFF.

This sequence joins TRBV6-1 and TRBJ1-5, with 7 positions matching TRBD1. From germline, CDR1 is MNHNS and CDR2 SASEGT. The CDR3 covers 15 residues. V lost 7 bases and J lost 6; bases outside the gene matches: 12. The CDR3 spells CASTLGTADLQPQHF. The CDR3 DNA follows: TGTGCCAGCACCTTAGGGACAGCGGATCTTCAGCCCCAGCATTTT.

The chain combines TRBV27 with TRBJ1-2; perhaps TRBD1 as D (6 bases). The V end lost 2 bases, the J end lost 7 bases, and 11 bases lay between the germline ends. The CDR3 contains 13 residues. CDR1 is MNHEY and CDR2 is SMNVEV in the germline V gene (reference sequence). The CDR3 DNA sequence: TGTGCCAGCAGTTTAAATGGGGGCGGTGGCTACACCTTC. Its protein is CASSLNGGGGYTF.

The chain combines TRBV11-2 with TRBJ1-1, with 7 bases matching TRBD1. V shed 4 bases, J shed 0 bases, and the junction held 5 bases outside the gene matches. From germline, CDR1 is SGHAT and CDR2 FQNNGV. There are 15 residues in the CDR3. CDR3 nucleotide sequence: TGTGCCAGCAGCTCTTACAGGGGCATGAACACTGAAGCTTTCTTT. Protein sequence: CASSSYRGMNTEAFF.

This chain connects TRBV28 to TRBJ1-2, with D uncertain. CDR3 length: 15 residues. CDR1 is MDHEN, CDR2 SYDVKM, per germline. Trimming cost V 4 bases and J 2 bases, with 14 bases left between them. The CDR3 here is CASSSTSTGNYGYTF. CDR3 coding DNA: TGTGCCAGCAGTTCGACCTCGACGGGAAACTATGGCTACACCTTC.

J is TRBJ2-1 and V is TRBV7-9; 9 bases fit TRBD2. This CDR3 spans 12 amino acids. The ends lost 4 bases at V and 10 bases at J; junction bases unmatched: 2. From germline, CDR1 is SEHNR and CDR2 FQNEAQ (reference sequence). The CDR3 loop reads CASSSGTSEQFF. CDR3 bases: TGTGCCAGCAGCTCCGGGACTAGCGAGCAGTTCTTC.